This T cell receptor (beta chain) was captured by sequencing in a study of blood T cell repertoires in COVID-19. This CDR3 is 15 amino acids long. The germline V gene has CDR1 SGHNT and CDR2 YENEEA. Trimming cost V 4 bases and J 6 bases, with 16 bases left between them. Generated by immunoSEQ multiplex PCR, the TCRdb table keeps only in-frame clones and is missing some. Among about 150,000 clones listed, around 90% were seen once. The clonotype comes from a woman aged 55-75 years with active or convalescent COVID-19. Specimen: peripheral blood. The chain has TRBV11-3 and TRBJ2-1, with D possibly TRBD1 on 5 matching bases. As DNA, the CDR3 is TGTGCCAGCAGCTCCCAGGGCCCGCTCGGCAATGAGCAGTTCTTC. As protein: CASSSQGPLGNEQFF.